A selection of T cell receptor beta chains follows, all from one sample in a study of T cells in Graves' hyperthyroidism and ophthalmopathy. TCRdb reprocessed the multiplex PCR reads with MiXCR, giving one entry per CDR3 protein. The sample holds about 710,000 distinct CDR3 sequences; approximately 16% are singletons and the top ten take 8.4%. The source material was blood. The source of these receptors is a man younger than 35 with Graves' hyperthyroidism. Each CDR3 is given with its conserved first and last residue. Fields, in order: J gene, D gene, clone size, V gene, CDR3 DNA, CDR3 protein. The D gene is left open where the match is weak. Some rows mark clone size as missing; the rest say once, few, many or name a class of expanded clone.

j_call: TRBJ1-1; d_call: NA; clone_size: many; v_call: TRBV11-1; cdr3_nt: TGTGCCAGCAGCTTAAGTAGACAGCTGAACACTGAAGCTTTCTTT; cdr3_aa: CASSLSRQLNTEAFF
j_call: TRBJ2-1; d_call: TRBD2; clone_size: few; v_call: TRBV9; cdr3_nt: TGTGCCAGCAGCGTCCATAGCGGGAGCCTCTCCTACAATGAGCAGTTCTTC; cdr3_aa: CASSVHSGSLSYNEQFF
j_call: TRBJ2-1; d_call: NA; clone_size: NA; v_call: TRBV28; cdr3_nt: TGTGCCTGCAGTTTTGATGAGCAGTTCTTC; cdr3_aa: CACSFDEQFF
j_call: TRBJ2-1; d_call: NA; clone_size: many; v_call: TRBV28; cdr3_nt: TGTGCCAGCAGCAGACTTGAGAGCTCCTACAATGAGCAGTTCTTC; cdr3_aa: CASSRLESSYNEQFF
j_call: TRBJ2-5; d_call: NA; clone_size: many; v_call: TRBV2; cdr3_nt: TGTGCCAGCAGTGAATTACTAAGCGAGACCCAGTACTTC; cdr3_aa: CASSELLSETQYF
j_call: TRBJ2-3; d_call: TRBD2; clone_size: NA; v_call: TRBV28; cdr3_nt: TGTGCCAGCAGTTTACCAACTAGCGGGAGGGAGTCAGATACGCAGTATTTT; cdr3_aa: CASSLPTSGRESDTQYF
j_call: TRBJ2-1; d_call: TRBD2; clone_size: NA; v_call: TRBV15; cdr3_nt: TGTGCCACCAGCAGAGATCTGCTGGGAGGGCCCTACAATGAGCAGTTCTTC; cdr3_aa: CATSRDLLGGPYNEQFF
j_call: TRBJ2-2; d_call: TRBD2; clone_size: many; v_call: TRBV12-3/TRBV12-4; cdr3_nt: TGTGCCAGCATCCTCCGGGGGGTGACCGGGGAGCTGTTTTTT; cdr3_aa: CASILRGVTGELFF
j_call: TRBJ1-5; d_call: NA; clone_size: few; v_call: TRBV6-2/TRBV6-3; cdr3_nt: TGTGCCAGCAGGCCTGATAGCAATCAGCCCCAGCATTTT; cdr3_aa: CASRPDSNQPQHF
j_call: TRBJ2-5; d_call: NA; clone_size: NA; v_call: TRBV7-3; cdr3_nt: TGTGCCAGCAGCTTGGTTCCGCTGGGTGGGGAGACCCAGTACTTC; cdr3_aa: CASSLVPLGGETQYF
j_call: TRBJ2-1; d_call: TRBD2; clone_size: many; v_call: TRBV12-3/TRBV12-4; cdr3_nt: TGTGCCAGCAGCCCTAGCGGGGCCTCCTACAATGAGCAGTTCTTC; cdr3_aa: CASSPSGASYNEQFF
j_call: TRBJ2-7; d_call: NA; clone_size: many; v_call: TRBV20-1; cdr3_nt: TGCAGTGCTAGATCCGGGCGGGCTTTCTCCTACGAGCAGTACTTC; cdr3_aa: CSARSGRAFSYEQYF
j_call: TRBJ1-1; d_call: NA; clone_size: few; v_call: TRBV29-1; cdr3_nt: TGCAGCGTTGTCTCGGGGGGGACGGGGGGTGAAGCTTTCTTT; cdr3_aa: CSVVSGGTGGEAFF
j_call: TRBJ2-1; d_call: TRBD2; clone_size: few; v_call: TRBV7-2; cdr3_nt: TGTGCCAGCAGCCTCCGGCGGGAGCCGGGGAGGGAGCAGTTCTTC; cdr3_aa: CASSLRREPGREQFF
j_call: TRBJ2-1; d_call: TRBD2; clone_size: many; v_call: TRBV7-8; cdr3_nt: TGTGCCAGCAGCTTAATAGCGGGACGCTCCTACAATGAGCAGTTCTTC; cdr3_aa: CASSLIAGRSYNEQFF
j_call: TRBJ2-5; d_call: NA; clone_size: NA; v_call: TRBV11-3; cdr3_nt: TGTGCCAGCAGCGAGGGACCTCATGAGACCCAGTACTTC; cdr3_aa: CASSEGPHETQYF
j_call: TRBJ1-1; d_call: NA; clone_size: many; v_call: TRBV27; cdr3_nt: TGTGCCAGCAGTTTATCGAGCAATATGAACACTGAAGCTTTCTTT; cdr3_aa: CASSLSSNMNTEAFF
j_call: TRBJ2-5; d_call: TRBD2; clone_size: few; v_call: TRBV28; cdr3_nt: TGTGCCAGCAGTTCGGGAGGGGCGAAGGGTTACTTC; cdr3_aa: CASSSGGAKGYF
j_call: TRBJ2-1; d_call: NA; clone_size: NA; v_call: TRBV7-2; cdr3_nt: TGTGCCAGCAGCCAAAGGGGACGCACCTTGGTTGAGCAGTTCTTC; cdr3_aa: CASSQRGRTLVEQFF
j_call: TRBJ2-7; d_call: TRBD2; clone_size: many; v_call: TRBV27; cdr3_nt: TGTGCCAGCAGTTTAAGTGCGGGGGGTCCCTACGAGCAGTACTTC; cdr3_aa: CASSLSAGGPYEQYF
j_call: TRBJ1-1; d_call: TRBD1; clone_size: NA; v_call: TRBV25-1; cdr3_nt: TGTGCCAGCAGTCCCCTAGGGACAGGGTCGAACACTGAAGCTTTCTTT; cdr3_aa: CASSPLGTGSNTEAFF
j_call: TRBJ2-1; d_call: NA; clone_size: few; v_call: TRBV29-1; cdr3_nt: TGCAGCGTCGGCAACTACAATGAGCAGTTCTTC; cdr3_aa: CSVGNYNEQFF
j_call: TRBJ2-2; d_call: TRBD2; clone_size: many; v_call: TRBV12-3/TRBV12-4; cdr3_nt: TGTGCCAGCAGTCACGGACTAGCGGGAGAGGTGTTTTTT; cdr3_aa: CASSHGLAGEVFF
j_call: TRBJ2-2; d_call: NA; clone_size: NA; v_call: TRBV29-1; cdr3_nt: NA; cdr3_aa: CSVDASGIPGSCFF
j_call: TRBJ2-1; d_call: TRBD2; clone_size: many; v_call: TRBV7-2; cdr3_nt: TGTGCCAGCAGCTTAGAGCGGGGGGGGGATGAGCAGTTCTTC; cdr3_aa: CASSLERGGDEQFF
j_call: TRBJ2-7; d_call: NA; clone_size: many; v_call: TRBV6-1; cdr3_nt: TGTGCCACATCAGTCCACAGGGAGCAGTACTTC; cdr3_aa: CATSVHREQYF
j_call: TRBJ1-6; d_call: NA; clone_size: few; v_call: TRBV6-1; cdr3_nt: TGTGCCAGCAGTGACAGGGATAATTCACCCCTCCACTTT; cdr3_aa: CASSDRDNSPLHF
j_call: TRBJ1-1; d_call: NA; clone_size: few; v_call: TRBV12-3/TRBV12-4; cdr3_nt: TGTGCCAGCAGTTTATCCGGAGGGGTAGGGATCTGGGTCACTGAAGCTTTCTTT; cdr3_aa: CASSLSGGVGIWVTEAFF
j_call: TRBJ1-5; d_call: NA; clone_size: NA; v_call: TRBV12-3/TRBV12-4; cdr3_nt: TGTGCCAGCAGTTTGCATAGTAACAGAGGGCAGCCCCAGCATTTT; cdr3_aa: CASSLHSNRGQPQHF
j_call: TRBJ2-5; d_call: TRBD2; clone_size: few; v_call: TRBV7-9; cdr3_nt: TGTGCCAGCAGCGCGACTAGCGTCGAGACCCAGTACTTC; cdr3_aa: CASSATSVETQYF
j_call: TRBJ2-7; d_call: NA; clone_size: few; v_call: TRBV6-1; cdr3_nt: TGTGCCAGCAGGTCGGACGGTTACGAGCAGTACTTC; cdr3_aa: CASRSDGYEQYF
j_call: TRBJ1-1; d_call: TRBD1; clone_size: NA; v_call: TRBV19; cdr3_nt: TGTGCCAGTAGTTCAAAGAACAGGGGGCCGAACACTGAAGCTTTCTTT; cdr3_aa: CASSSKNRGPNTEAFF
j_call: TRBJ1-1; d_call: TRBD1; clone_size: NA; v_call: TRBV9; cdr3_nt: TGTGCCAGCAGCGACCTCGGACAGGGGCGGACTGAAGCTTTCTTT; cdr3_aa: CASSDLGQGRTEAFF
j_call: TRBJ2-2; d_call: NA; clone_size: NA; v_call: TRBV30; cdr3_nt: TGTGCCTGGAACATCCAGGGGCCTCCGGAGCTGTTTTTT; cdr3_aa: CAWNIQGPPELFF
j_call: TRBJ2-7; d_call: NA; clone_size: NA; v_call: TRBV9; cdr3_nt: TGTGCCAGCAGCGAGGGACACTTGGGCGCGTACGAGCAGTACTTC; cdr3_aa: CASSEGHLGAYEQYF
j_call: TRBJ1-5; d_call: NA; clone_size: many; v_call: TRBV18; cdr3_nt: TGTGCCAGCTCACCGAGGGAAGGGGCAAGCCAGCCCCAGCATTTT; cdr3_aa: CASSPREGASQPQHF
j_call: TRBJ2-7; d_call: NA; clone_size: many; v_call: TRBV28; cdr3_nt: TGTGCCAGCAGTTTGACCCTCAATTGGGAGCAGTACTTC; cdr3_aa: CASSLTLNWEQYF
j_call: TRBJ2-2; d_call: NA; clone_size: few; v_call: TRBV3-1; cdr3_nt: TGTGCCAGCAGCCAATTAGCGGCGAACACCGGGGAGCTGTTTTTT; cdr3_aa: CASSQLAANTGELFF
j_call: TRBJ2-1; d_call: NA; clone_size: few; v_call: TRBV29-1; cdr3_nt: TGCAGCGTTGGATGGGGTAGGGAAAACAATGAGCAGTTCTTC; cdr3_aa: CSVGWGRENNEQFF
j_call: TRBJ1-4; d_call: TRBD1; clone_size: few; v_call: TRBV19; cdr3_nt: TGTGCCAGTAGGCCACAGGGGCCAAGGGAAAAACTGTTTTTT; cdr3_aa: CASRPQGPREKLFF
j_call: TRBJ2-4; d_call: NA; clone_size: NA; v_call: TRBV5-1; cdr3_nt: TGCGCCAGCAGCTTGGAGGTCGCGCAGGGGGGTAACATTCAGTACTTC; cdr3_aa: CASSLEVAQGGNIQYF